This T cell receptor beta chain was retrieved from a study of regulatory T cells in long-lasting Graves disease (dated by TCRdb to the early 2020s). Some background on the complete study: In the newly diagnosed Graves' disease group, patients had been taking antithyroid drugs for less than 3 months. Persistent Graves' disease patients were compared with newly diagnosed Graves' disease patients by peripheral blood TCR sequencing and RNA sequencing. The study was registered as a clinical trial and conducted in China. TCR sequencing covered roughly 13 persistent and some 20 newly diagnosed Graves' disease patients, some 33 samples in total. What the authors observed across the whole study: Persistent Graves' disease patients showed lower TCR Shannon entropy and fewer highly expanded clones than newly diagnosed patients, suggesting clonal expansion. Sequencing and analysis were limited to the TCR beta chain. The study examined only peripheral blood because the primary lesion, thyroid tissue, could not be accessed. The small sample size was acknowledged by the authors as a limitation that may reduce accuracy. Patients with persistent disease shared more public clonotypes (about 3,000) than newly diagnosed patients did (more than 900).

This clonotype was counted at least ten times. Its antigen target is currently unknown. One base away there is no much larger clone; base qualities are not given. Library generation was performed with multiplex PCR. The sequencer listed for this sample is Illumina HiSeq 4000. iRepertoire HTBI primers and Arm-PCR amplification of CDR3 regions were used to construct TCR beta libraries. PCR products were gel purified before sequencing. As for the authors' bioinformatics: A total of 62 TRBV and 14 TRBJ segments were identified across samples and were used for gene usage analysis of CDR3 amino acid clonotypes. COPE and FqMerger were used to merge filtered high-quality paired reads into contigs. Contigs were aligned with BLAST to IMGT TRBV, TRBD and TRBJ reference genes, and CDR3 was defined per IMGT. Any clonotype with a frequency above 0.1% was counted as a highly expanded clone. Repertoire diversity was measured by Shannon entropy, and V-J evenness by the Gini coefficient. Public clonotypes were defined as clonotypes shared by more than one individual. In TCRdb, the public reads were trimmed at Q25 with fastp and aligned with MiXCR, with productive beta chains retained. Rows are unified per CDR3 protein, each entry keeping the most common DNA and genes. The V and J calls come from TCRdb's annotation, not from the publication. This sample has a few hundred thousand distinct CDR3 sequences in its table, and less than 20% of those were observed once. The top ten hold approximately 12% of the sample.

The time point label corresponds to: newly diagnosed GD, antithyroid drugs for less than 3 months. For both TCR sequencing and RNA sequencing, RNA was extracted from PBMCs in TRIzol. Graves' disease was diagnosed according to American Thyroid Association guidelines. Recruitment of patients was carried out at an endocrinology department in Xi'an, China. From each patient, around 9 milliliters of peripheral blood was collected into an EDTA anticoagulant tube. Ficoll Paque Plus density gradient separation was used to isolate PBMCs, and no additional T cell sorting was done. RNA quality was checked with an Agilent 2100 Bioanalyzer and agarose gel, and concentration with a NanoDrop 2000. The data also belong to a second study, concerning T cells in Graves' hyperthyroidism and ophthalmopathy. The second paper further reports: Graves' hyperthyroidism was defined as stable when no progression to ophthalmopathy occurred over 18 months of follow-up. The hyperthyroidism patients were between 18 and 65 years old and newly diagnosed, with a disease duration of less than 2 months. Exclusion was applied to patients with uncontrolled infections, other autoimmune diseases, pregnancy or lactation. Diagnoses were established on the basis of clinical symptoms, serum thyroxine and TRAb, thyroid ultrasound, and orbital computed tomography. A first-round RT-PCR of the TCR CDR3 used the HTBI primer set with the Qiagen OneStep RT-PCR kit. Most expanded thyroid clonotypes (frequency above 0.001) were also found in blood, which suggests that blood repertoires may mirror thyroid immune responses. Ophthalmopathy was separated from stable hyperthyroidism by a 13 V-J signature model, with around 88% sensitivity and approximately 84% specificity obtained in cross-validation and 80%/75% obtained in testing. In validation, the model predicted progression to ophthalmopathy with 60% to 71% sensitivity and less than 75% specificity, a median of 6.5 months before onset. TCR V-J signatures able to tell the groups apart were searched for in a discovery cohort of 95 or so patients, of whom about 40 had Graves' ophthalmopathy and under 65 had stable Graves' hyperthyroidism. Whether ophthalmopathy could be predicted prospectively was tested in an independent validation cohort made up of about 20 hyperthyroidism patients plus 17 patients who later progressed to ophthalmopathy. The 90 to 100 discovery patients were randomly divided into training and test sets at a 7:3 ratio. The study also compared thyroid tissue and blood T-cell repertoires from about six Graves' hyperthyroidism patients. After sampling, hyperthyroidism patients received methimazole starting at 30 mg daily, and ophthalmopathy patients received high-dose intravenous methylprednisolone. Libraries were constructed in a second round of multiplex PCR, after which size selection and purification were carried out. Paired-end sequencing of the libraries was performed with 100 bp reads on an Illumina HiSeq2000. SOAPnuke was used to process the raw data, throwing out any read that contained adapters or uncalled bases, had a mean Phred below 15, or lacked an exact constant-primer or identifier match. High-quality paired reads were merged using COPE v1.2.5, and each unique nucleotide sequence was defined as a clonotype. MiTCR v1.1 was used to align clonotypes to the IMGT TRBV, TRBD and TRBJ reference segments. Analysis was restricted to V-J combinations with a frequency above 0.0001, which covered 99.2% of repertoires. The TCS score was defined as the ratio of F50 (clonal expansion) to E x V (chaos), calculated using BLOSUM62-based TCRdist between CDR3 peptides within each V-J. Welch's t-statistics and random forest reduced roughly 540 V-J features to under 15, which were used in a naive Bayes classifier (R e1071). No statistical method was used to set the sample size in advance, and investigators knew the group allocation. TCR Vbeta CDR3 sequencing of 120 to 150 peripheral blood samples (under 45 ophthalmopathy, 70 to 85 hyperthyroidism and some 17 progressor patients) is reported in the paper.

Sequencing used peripheral blood mononuclear cells (PBMCs), obtained at new diagnosis, from a patient treated with antithyroid drugs. The clonotype comes from a woman between 25 and 40 years old with Graves disease. Donor details come from another sample of the same person, matched by shared clones.

The base sequence is TGTGCCAGCAGTCCCCCGGGACCTCCCCCTGGAAACACCATATATTTT. It is translated as CASSPPGPPPGNTIYF. In this chain, TRBV28 is recombined with TRBJ1-3, with a tentative D gene TRBD1 over 5 matching bases. From the cysteine through the phenylalanine, the CDR3 covers 16 amino acids. The kept DNA is CDR3 alone, 48 bases in frame from the first base. V sheds 5 bases and J sheds 2 bases, leaving 16 bases between their ends. CDR1 MDHEN and CDR2 SYDVKM were looked up in the germline V gene.